These 3 T cell receptor beta chains came from one sample sequenced in a study of blood T cells in healthy people across ages. Sample-barcoded 5' priming and a J-beta primer mix drove a second PCR of about 6 to 12 cycles. TCRdb independently ran MiXCR on the 5' RACE reads; one entry per CDR3 protein. Here the sample spans just over 800,000 distinct CDR3 sequences, roughly 60% being singletons. Sequenced: blood. These TCRs come from a man aged 30 to 39 in good health.

As concerns this clonotype: A much larger clone lies one base from this, so it may be a read error. The J gene is TRBJ2-7, the V gene TRBV3-1, with D possibly being TRBD2 (6 bases). This CDR3 comprises 16 residues. Per the germline V gene, CDR1 is LGHDT and CDR2 is YNNKEL (reference sequence). CDR3 in DNA: TGTGCCAGCAGCCATTCCGGAGGGCGCAGGCCTTACGACCAGTACTTC. Residues: CASSHSGGRRPYDQYF.

The chain recombines TRBV5-1 with TRBJ2-6, with a possible D match to TRBD1 (5 bases). The CDR3 has 17 amino acids. Germline CDR1 and CDR2: SGHRS and YFSETQ. The V end lost 0 bases, the J end lost 0 bases, and 10 bases lay between the germline ends. CDR3 bases: TGCGCCAGCAGCTTGGTTGTGACAGTCTCTGGGGCCAACGTCCTGACTTTC. Translation gives CASSLVVTVSGANVLTF. The full variable domain, completed using reference TRBV5-1 and TRBJ2-6, is KAGVTQTPRYLIKTRGQQVTLSCSPISGHRSVSWYQQTPGQGLQFLFEYFSETQRNKGNFPGRFSGRQFSNSRSEMNVSTLELGDSALYLCASSLVVTVSGANVLTFGAGSRLTVL.

The CDR3: CASWMSGQANTGELFF. DNA of the CDR3: TGTGCCAGTTGGATGAGCGGGCAGGCGAACACCGGGGAGCTGTTTTTT. V usage is TRBV7-9 and J usage is TRBJ2-2, with TRBD2 as a possible D gene (6 bases). Germline V gives CDR1 SEHNR, CDR2 FQNEAQ (reference sequence). The CDR3 is made up of 16 amino acids. With 9 bases removed from V and 0 bases from J, the gap between germline ends came to 17 bases.